These 14 T cell receptor beta chains were sequenced from one sample in a study of blood T cell repertoires in COVID-19. TCRdb keeps only in-frame clones here, not all; method: immunoSEQ multiplex PCR. The table lists approximately 210,000 clones, roughly 91% of them singletons, with 4% to 5.5% in the top ten. Sequenced input: peripheral blood. Receptors originate from a human donor in a cohort sampled during active COVID-19.

The V call is TRBV9, the J call TRBJ2-1; 9 bases fit TRBD2. This CDR3 is built from 15 residues. Germline V gives CDR1 SGDLS, CDR2 YYNGEE. V was pared by 0 bases and J by 6 bases, with 4 bases of the junction left unmatched. Here the CDR3 reads CASSVVAGGGNEQFF. In DNA form, the CDR3 reads TGTGCCAGCAGCGTAGTGGCGGGGGGGGGCAATGAGCAGTTCTTC.

The J gene is TRBJ2-3, the V gene TRBV5-1; 15 nucleotides match TRBD2. Trimming took 5 bases from V and 0 from J; bases not matched to a gene: 13. Germline V gene sequence: CDR1 SGHRS, CDR2 YFSETQ. The CDR3 is 20 residues long. The CDR3 is CASRNYPGLAGGESTDTQYF. The CDR3 DNA sequence: TGCGCCAGCAGAAATTATCCGGGACTAGCGGGAGGCGAAAGCACAGATACGCAGTATTTT. Variable domain in full (rest from reference TRBV5-1 and TRBJ2-3): KAGVTQTPRYLIKTRGQQVTLSCSPISGHRSVSWYQQTPGQGLQFLFEYFSETQRNKGNFPGRFSGRQFSNSRSEMNVSTLELGDSALYLCASRNYPGLAGGESTDTQYFGPGTRLTVL.

This clone showed up just a few times. V usage is TRBV7-8 and J usage is TRBJ1-4, with TRBD1 matching over 8 bases. The germline CDR1 and CDR2 sequences are SGHVS and FQNEAQ. V shed 3 bases, J shed 6 bases, and the junction held 9 bases outside the gene matches. CDR3 length: 16 amino acids. The CDR3 DNA is TGTGCCAGCAGCTTTCGCGGACAGGGAGGTGATGAAAAACTGTTTTTT. Its translation is CASSFRGQGGDEKLFF.

The chain has TRBV6-2 or TRBV6-3 and TRBJ1-5; D not resolved. The CDR3 is 16 amino acids. V dropped 2 bases and J dropped 4 bases, with 15 bases sitting between them. Per germline, CDR1 MNHEY and CDR2 SVGEGT. For the CDR3, the DNA is TGTGCCAGCAGTTACGGGTTGGGCTTTGGGAATCAGCCCCAGCATTTT. This translates into CASSYGLGFGNQPQHF.

The V and J genes are TRBV2 and TRBJ2-3; 8 nucleotides match TRBD1. Germline CDR1 SNHLY, CDR2 FYNNEI. Germline trimming cut 6 bases from V and 5 bases from J; bases unmatched to any gene: 4. CDR3 length: 13 residues. This CDR3 reads CASSGQGLDTQYF. The CDR3 coding sequence is TGTGCCAGCAGCGGACAGGGCCTAGATACGCAGTATTTT. The complete variable domain, with remaining parts taken from reference TRBV2 and TRBJ2-3, reads EPEVTQTPSHQVTQMGQEVILRCVPISNHLYFYWYRQILGQKVEFLVSFYNNEISEKSEIFDDQFSVERPDGSNFTLKIRSTKLEDSAMYFCASSGQGLDTQYFGPGTRLTVL.

This clone was detected only a few times. The J gene is TRBJ1-3, the V gene TRBV9, with TRBD1 matching 8 bases. V lost 4 bases, J lost 0 bases, and 6 bases stayed unmatched. Germline CDR1 SGDLS, CDR2 YYNGEE. CDR3 length: 16 amino acids. In nucleotides, the CDR3 is TGTGCCAGCAGCCCTCGACAGGGGAGCTCTGGAAACACCATATATTTT. As protein: CASSPRQGSSGNTIYF. Variable domain in full (rest from reference TRBV9 and TRBJ1-3): DSGVTQTPKHLITATGQRVTLRCSPRSGDLSVYWYQQSLDQGLQFLIQYYNGEERAKGNILERFSAQQFPDLHSELNLSSLELGDSALYFCASSPRQGSSGNTIYFGEGSWLTVV.

The chain employs TRBV4-3 and TRBJ2-3; 8 bases match TRBD1. Trimming cost V 0 bases and J 3 bases; bases outside gene matches: 11. CDR1 and CDR2 from the germline V gene are LGHNA and YSLEER. The CDR3 extends over 18 amino acids. The CDR3 here is CASSQDLRGRIRTDTQYF. The CDR3 DNA is TGCGCCAGCAGCCAAGACCTCAGGGGGCGCATCCGGACAGATACGCAGTATTTT.

This clone was detected only once. The gene calls are TRBV5-1 and TRBJ1-1, with D maybe TRBD1 (5 bases). The CDR3 runs 14 residues. V dropped 1 base and J dropped 6 bases, with 13 bases sitting between them. Looked up from germline, CDR1 is SGHRS and CDR2 is YFSETQ. CDR3 coding DNA: TGCGCCAGCAGCTTGACGGCCGGGGGAGCTGAAGCTTTCTTT. Protein sequence: CASSLTAGGAEAFF.

The rearrangement joins TRBV7-2 to TRBJ2-1; tentatively, D is TRBD2 (6 bases). Trimming shortened V by 5 bases and J by 9 bases, and 14 bases separated the two germline ends. This CDR3 contains 13 residues. The germline V gene encodes CDR1 SGHTA and CDR2 FQGNSA. CDR3 sequence (DNA): TGTGCCAGCAGCAGTCCACTAGCAGTTGAGCAGTTCTTC. Translated, it gives CASSSPLAVEQFF.

CDR3 in DNA: TGTGCCAGCTCCTTGTCAGAAAACGAGCAGTACTTC. Translation gives CASSLSENEQYF. V usage is TRBV12-3 or TRBV12-4 and J usage is TRBJ2-7; unclear D gene. CDR3 length equals 12 residues. V was shortened by 8 bases and J by 5 bases, with 13 bases between the two germline ends.

The chain uses TRBV7-2 and TRBJ2-7, with D possibly matching TRBD2 (6 bases). CDR1 SGHTA and CDR2 FQGNSA come from the germline V gene. V was cut by 5 bases and J by 6 bases, with 17 bases left in between. The CDR3 is made up of 14 amino acids. CDR3 loop: CASSLRGSWGEQYF. In nucleotides, the CDR3 is TGTGCCAGCAGCCTCCGGGGGTCCTGGGGCGAGCAGTACTTC.

This clone showed up just a few times. The chain carries TRBV7-6 and TRBJ1-4, with 7 nucleotides matching TRBD1. The V gene end was trimmed by 6 bases and the J gene end by 5 bases; junction bases not matched to a gene: 9. Germline V gene data show CDR1 as SGHVS and CDR2 as FNYEAQ. The CDR3 runs to 15 residues. Here the CDR3 DNA reads TGTGCCAGCAGAATTAGGACAGGATCCAATGAAAAACTGTTTTTT. This translates into CASRIRTGSNEKLFF.

The rearrangement uses TRBV5-1 and TRBJ1-4; D perhaps matches TRBD1 (5 bases). The CDR3 loop spans 15 amino acids. The germline V gene encodes CDR1 SGHRS and CDR2 YFSETQ. V lost 1 base and J 6 bases, leaving 13 bases between the germline ends. CDR3 coding DNA: TGCGCCAGCAGCTTGTTCGCAGGGCTGGATGAAAAACTGTTTTTT. As protein: CASSLFAGLDEKLFF.

This clone was seen a handful of times. The chain employs TRBV2 and TRBJ2-7; D ambiguous. CDR1 is SNHLY and CDR2 is FYNNEI in the germline V gene. Trimming stripped 3 bases from V and 2 bases from J, with 8 bases between. CDR3 length equals 13 residues. CDR3 nucleotides: TGTGCCAGCAGTGATGACACTGCCTACGAGCAGTACTTC. It encodes CASSDDTAYEQYF. Based on the CDR3 plus reference TRBV2 and TRBJ2-7, the full variable domain is EPEVTQTPSHQVTQMGQEVILRCVPISNHLYFYWYRQILGQKVEFLVSFYNNEISEKSEIFDDQFSVERPDGSNFTLKIRSTKLEDSAMYFCASSDDTAYEQYFGPGTRLTVT.